Below, 32 T cell receptor beta chains from the same sample are listed, as sequenced in a study of cytomegalovirus exposure and HLA in healthy donors. Use of 60 Vbeta and 13 Jbeta primers characterized the PCR. Generated by immunoSEQ multiplex PCR, the TCRdb table keeps only in-frame clones and is missing some. The repertoire holds under 150,000 clones, with roughly four fifths as singletons. The material sequenced was PBMCs. The receptors were gathered from a male donor in good health and CMV-seronegative.

The gene calls are TRBV12-5 and TRBJ2-2; D call uncertain. CDR3 length equals 15 residues. CDR1 is LGHNT, CDR2 FRNRAP, per germline. Trimming cost V 3 bases and J 3 bases, with 11 bases left between them. In nucleotides, the CDR3 is TGTGCTAGTGGTTTTATGGCAGTGGACACCGGGGAGCTGTTTTTT. Encoded protein: CASGFMAVDTGELFF.

The chain combines TRBV7-6 with TRBJ2-5; possibly TRBD2 for D (6 bases). The CDR3 is 15 residues long. Trimming shortened V by 4 bases and J by 7 bases, and 19 bases separated the two germline ends. Per the germline V gene, CDR1 is SGHVS and CDR2 is FNYEAQ. The CDR3 region has the DNA TGTGCCAGCAGCTCGCAAGATAGCGGTATGGCGACCCAGTACTTC. Translation: CASSSQDSGMATQYF.

This clone is a singleton in its sample. This chain joins TRBV28 and TRBJ1-1; 9 nucleotides line up with TRBD1. Unmatched junction bases numbered 5, after V lost 8 bases and J lost 4 bases. CDR1 and CDR2 (germline): MDHEN, SYDVKM. This CDR3 has 13 residues. This chain's CDR3 is CASSTGGGTEAFF. CDR3 coding DNA: TGTGCCAGCTCCACAGGGGGCGGCACTGAAGCTTTCTTT.

This chain uses TRBV7-2 with TRBJ2-7, with TRBD1 matching 7 bases. The CDR3 contains 14 residues. CDR1 SGHTA and CDR2 FQGNSA come from the germline V gene. V shed 3 bases, J shed 3 bases, and the junction held 5 bases outside the gene matches. The CDR3 DNA reads as TGTGCCAGCAGCTTCAGCAGGGGGAACTACGAGCAGTACTTC. Its protein product is CASSFSRGNYEQYF.

The genes are TRBV9 and TRBJ2-7; 8 bases line up with TRBD2. The CDR3 has 15 amino acids. Germline CDR1 and CDR2: SGDLS and YYNGEE. Germline trimming cut 4 bases from V and 2 bases from J; bases unmatched to any gene: 8. In nucleotides, the CDR3 is TGTGCCAGCAGCCATAGCGGGATTTCCCCCTACGAGCAGTACTTC. Encoded protein: CASSHSGISPYEQYF.

V and J are TRBV27 and TRBJ2-6, with D hard to call. The CDR3 has 15 amino acids. V was pared by 0 bases and J by 0 bases, with 3 bases between. Germline-derived CDR1 and CDR2 are MNHEY and SMNVEV (reference sequence). The DNA for the CDR3 is TGTGCCAGCAGTTTATCCCGCTCTGGGGCCAACGTCCTGACTTTC. It yields the protein CASSLSRSGANVLTF.

This clone was observed a handful of times. The chain combines TRBV15 with TRBJ2-3; no reliable D call. This CDR3 is 15 amino acids long. V lost 2 bases and J lost 4, with 13 bases in between. Per germline, CDR1 LNHNV and CDR2 YYDKDF (reference sequence). The DNA for the CDR3 is TGTGCCACCAGCAGATGGGCAACCGGCGCAGATACGCAGTATTTT. It translates to CATSRWATGADTQYF.

This chain links TRBV28 with TRBJ1-3; D not certain. Germline V gives CDR1 MDHEN, CDR2 SYDVKM. Trimming left V 3 bases short and J 1 base short, with 7 bases between. There are 14 residues in the CDR3. Here the CDR3 reads CASSLEGSGNTIYF. The CDR3 DNA sequence: TGTGCCAGCAGTTTGGAGGGATCTGGAAACACCATATATTTT.

This clone was seen more than once but under ten times. The rearrangement links TRBV6-5 to TRBJ1-3; 11 positions agree with TRBD1. This CDR3 has 16 amino acids. Trimming removed 0 bases from V and 4 bases from J; junction bases left unmatched: 2. CDR1 and CDR2 from the germline V gene are MNHEY and SVGAGI. The CDR3 is CASSYSGQGAGNTIYF. CDR3 nucleotides: TGTGCCAGCAGTTACTCAGGACAGGGGGCGGGAAACACCATATATTTT.

The J gene is TRBJ1-1, the V gene TRBV6-5; D is unresolved. This CDR3 region has 14 residues. V shed 2 bases and J shed 4 bases, with 11 bases lying between them. Germline V lookup: CDR1 MNHEY, CDR2 SVGAGI. This chain's CDR3 is CASSYSAVVTEAFF. The DNA of the CDR3 is TGTGCCAGCAGTTACAGCGCAGTCGTCACTGAAGCTTTCTTT.

The V and J genes are TRBV4-3 and TRBJ1-1; 7 bases map to TRBD1. Germline assignment: CDR1 LGHNA and CDR2 YSLEER. J gave up 3 bases and V 4 bases, and 11 bases lay outside the gene matches. The CDR3 has 16 amino acids. CDR3 DNA: TGCGCCAGCAGCCCCAACTGGGACAGTTGGGACACTGAAGCTTTCTTT. Encoded protein: CASSPNWDSWDTEAFF.

As regards this clone: One junction end disagrees with the germline gene, perhaps due to a read error. V gene TRBV30 combines with J gene TRBJ1-4; D is ambiguous. The CDR3 length is 13 residues. The germline V gene encodes CDR1 GTSNPN and CDR2 SVGIG (reference sequence). The CDR3 coding sequence is TGTGCCTGGAGTGCCGGGATAAGGGAAAAACTGCTTTTT. Translation gives CAWSAGIREKLLF.

This clone was seen a single time. The chain has TRBV7-9 and TRBJ2-5; TRBD2 matches 8 bases. The CDR3 totals 14 residues. Germline V CDR1 and CDR2: SEHNR, FQNEAQ (reference sequence). The V gene end was trimmed by 5 bases and the J gene end by 0 bases; junction bases not matched to a gene: 2. The CDR3 DNA reads TGTGCCAGCAGCATTAGCGGGAACCAAGAGACCCAGTACTTC. Its translation is CASSISGNQETQYF.

The chain joins TRBV5-1 to TRBJ2-1; 11 positions match TRBD2. The germline gives CDR1 SGHRS, CDR2 YFSETQ. This CDR3 has 16 residues. V lost 2 bases to trimming and J lost 4 bases; unmatched junction nucleotides: 5. In DNA, the CDR3 is TGCGCCAGCAGCTTTTCGGGACTAGCGGATTACAATGAGCAGTTCTTC. Residues: CASSFSGLADYNEQFF.

The chain recombines TRBV9 with TRBJ2-1; 7 nucleotides align to TRBD2. CDR3 size: 15 residues. V lost 0 bases and J lost 6; bases outside the gene matches: 6. Germline CDR1 and CDR2: SGDLS and YYNGEE. CDR3 sequence: CASSVEGLGTNEQFF. In nucleotides, the CDR3 is TGTGCCAGCAGCGTAGAAGGACTAGGCACCAATGAGCAGTTCTTC.

On this clone itself: At one end the junction does not follow the germline gene, possibly because of a read error. CDR3 DNA: TGTGCCAGCAGCTGGGCGGGATTCTTTATTTTC. Translation: CASSWAGFFIF. V and J are TRBV7-9 and TRBJ2-7; maybe TRBD2 (6 bases). CDR1 is SEHNR and CDR2 is FQNEAQ in the germline V gene (reference sequence). The CDR3 runs 11 residues. Complete variable domain (other parts from reference TRBV7-9 and TRBJ2-7): DTGVSQNPRHKITKRGQNVTFRCDPISEHNRLYWYRQTLGQGPEFLTYFQNEAQLEKSRLLSDRFSAERPKGSFSTLEIQRTEQGDSAMYLCASSWAGFFIFGPGTRLTVT.

The chain uses TRBV7-9 and TRBJ2-7; D uncertain. The V gene lost 0 bases and the J gene lost 3 bases, with 6 bases spanning the gap. The CDR3 runs 13 residues. The V gene's germline CDR1 is SEHNR and CDR2 FQNEAQ (reference sequence). CDR3 region: CASSLAASYEQYF. The CDR3 DNA is TGTGCCAGCAGCTTAGCCGCCAGCTACGAGCAGTACTTC.

This clone was found once. CDR3 residues: CAWFRGLYSGNTIYF. The CDR3 DNA reads TGTGCCTGGTTTAGGGGCCTATACTCTGGAAACACCATATATTTT. The chain recombines TRBV30 with TRBJ1-3; TRBD1 is a possible D gene (5 bases). The CDR3 totals 15 residues. Germline V gene sequence: CDR1 GTSNPN, CDR2 SVGIG (reference sequence). Trimming left V 5 bases short and J 0 bases short, with 14 bases between.

The chain has TRBV28 and TRBJ2-3; D possibly corresponds to TRBD1 (5 bases). CDR1 and CDR2 from the germline V gene are MDHEN and SYDVKM. The V end was cut by 5 bases, the J end by 2 bases, with 11 bases between. The length of the CDR3 is 14 residues. The CDR3 protein is CASSPGQPTDTQYF. CDR3 coding DNA: TGTGCCAGCAGTCCCGGACAACCCACAGATACGCAGTATTTT.

This clone has more than one count but fewer than ten. The chain employs TRBV5-4 and TRBJ2-1; the match to TRBD1 covers 11 bases. CDR3 length: 16 residues. The germline gives CDR1 SGHNT, CDR2 YYREEE (reference sequence). Trimming at V came to 0 bases and at J to 10 bases, leaving 9 bases not matched to a gene. In DNA form, the CDR3 reads TGTGCCAGCAGCTTGGATCCCGGACAGGGGGCTAGAGAGCAGTTCTTC. Its protein product is CASSLDPGQGAREQFF. The whole variable domain, filled in from reference TRBV5-4 and TRBJ2-1, reads ETGVTQSPTHLIKTRGQQVTLRCSSQSGHNTVSWYQQALGQGPQFIFQYYREEENGRGNFPPRFSGLQFPNYSSELNVNALELDDSALYLCASSLDPGQGAREQFFGPGTRLTVL.

This clone was recorded once. This chain uses TRBV2 with TRBJ2-3, with 9 bases that match TRBD2. Germline loops: CDR1 SNHLY, CDR2 FYNNEI. The junction had 4 bases not matched to a gene; V was cut back by 7 bases and J by 8 bases. CDR3 size: 12 residues. Written as DNA, the CDR3 is TGTGCCAGCACCGGGACTAGCCGTACGCAGTATTTT. Protein sequence: CASTGTSRTQYF.

V usage is TRBV4-2 and J usage is TRBJ2-3, with D unclear. Trimming cost V 1 base and J 2 bases, with 13 bases left between them. The CDR3 loop spans 16 amino acids. CDR1 is LGHNA and CDR2 is YNFKEQ in the germline V gene. The CDR3 reads CASSQGGEPFTDTQYF. The CDR3 region has the DNA TGTGCCAGCAGCCAAGGAGGAGAGCCGTTCACAGATACGCAGTATTTT.

The CDR3 sequence: CASSEATLRTGIFAETQYF. The CDR3 coding sequence is TGTGCCAGCAGTGAAGCGACGCTCCGGACAGGGATATTCGCAGAGACCCAGTACTTC. The chain uses TRBV2 and TRBJ2-5; 8 bases line up with TRBD1. With 0 bases clipped from V and 4 bases from J, the junction kept 16 bases outside the gene matches. Germline V gene data show CDR1 as SNHLY and CDR2 as FYNNEI. CDR3 size: 19 residues.

The chain employs TRBV25-1 and TRBJ1-6; D might be TRBD1 (5 bases). V lost 7 bases to trimming and J lost 5 bases, with 18 bases between them. This CDR3 comprises 16 residues. Germline lookup yields CDR1 MGHDK and CDR2 SYGVNS. CDR3 in DNA: TGTGCCAGCATTCCTTCTCAGGGTCGCCATAATTCACCCCTCCACTTT. This gives the protein CASIPSQGRHNSPLHF.

V usage is TRBV27 and J usage is TRBJ2-1, with 8 positions matching TRBD2. V lost 7 bases to trimming and J lost 5 bases; unmatched junction nucleotides: 4. The CDR3 runs 13 residues. From germline, CDR1 is MNHEY and CDR2 SMNVEV (reference sequence). DNA of the CDR3: TGTGCCAGCACTTCACTAGCGGACAATGAGCAGTTCTTC. Translated, it gives CASTSLADNEQFF.

This sequence joins TRBV6-4 and TRBJ2-2; D not resolved. Germline CDR1 reads MRHNA; CDR2 reads SNTAGT. The CDR3 is 13 residues long. V lost 3 bases to trimming and J lost 8 bases, with 10 bases between them. Here the CDR3 DNA reads TGTGCCAGCAGTGAAAAGGAGCCGGGGGAGCTGTTTTTT. This gives the protein CASSEKEPGELFF.

V is TRBV19 and J is TRBJ1-1, with 7 bases that match TRBD1. CDR1 and CDR2 from the germline V gene are LNHDA and SQIVND (reference sequence). The CDR3 spans 15 residues. The ends lost 5 bases at V and 1 base at J; junction bases unmatched: 7. The CDR3 reads CASSSTGVANTEAFF. The CDR3 DNA reads TGTGCCAGTAGTTCAACAGGGGTGGCGAACACTGAAGCTTTCTTT. Drawing the rest from reference TRBV19 and TRBJ1-1, the complete variable domain is DGGITQSPKYLFRKEGQNVTLSCEQNLNHDAMYWYRQDPGQGLRLIYYSQIVNDFQKGDIAEGYSVSREKKESFPLTVTSAQKNPTAFYLCASSSTGVANTEAFFGQGTRLTVV.

CDR3 loop: CASSGSAGGPGANVLTF. The CDR3 DNA reads TGCGCCAGCAGCGGGTCAGCGGGAGGGCCTGGGGCCAACGTCCTGACTTTC. The genes are TRBV5-1 and TRBJ2-6, with TRBD2 matching 10 bases. CDR1 is SGHRS, CDR2 YFSETQ, per germline. This CDR3 has 17 residues. V trimming: 4 bases; J trimming: 2 bases; junction bases outside the gene matches: 6.

The J gene is TRBJ1-1, the V gene TRBV7-6, with D perhaps matching TRBD1 (6 bases). The CDR3 consists of 12 residues. V dropped 5 bases and J dropped 10 bases, with 14 bases sitting between them. Germline V gives CDR1 SGHVS, CDR2 FNYEAQ. Here the CDR3 DNA reads TGTGCCAGCAGCCCCGACCGGGGGGCAGCTTTCTTT. Amino acids: CASSPDRGAAFF. Using reference TRBV7-6 and TRBJ1-1 for the parts outside the CDR3, the full variable domain is GAGVSQSPRYKVTKRGQDVALRCDPISGHVSLYWYRQALGQGPEFLTYFNYEAQQDKSGLPNDRFSAERPEGSISTLTIQRTEQRDSAMYRCASSPDRGAAFFGQGTRLTVV.

The chain has TRBV7-8 and TRBJ2-7; D is ambiguous. The CDR3 is 13 amino acids. The V and J ends lost 1 base and 0 bases respectively, with 4 bases between them. In germline, CDR1 is SGHVS, CDR2 FQNEAQ. The CDR3: CASSLELSYEQYF. The CDR3 bases are TGTGCCAGCAGCTTAGAGCTCTCCTACGAGCAGTACTTC.

The chain couples TRBV29-1 to TRBJ2-2; 7 positions match TRBD1. CDR3 size: 16 residues. The J segment lost 4 bases and the V segment lost 3 bases, leaving 11 bases of the junction unmatched. The germline gives CDR1 SQVTM, CDR2 ANQGSEA. CDR3 nucleotides: TGCAGCGTTGAGCCGACAGGGCCTGGGTTCACCGGGGAGCTGTTTTTT. Protein product: CSVEPTGPGFTGELFF.

The V gene is TRBV5-4, the J gene TRBJ2-5, with TRBD1 matching over 10 bases. Germline V gene lookup returns CDR1 SGHNT and CDR2 YYREEE (reference sequence). V was pared by 4 bases and J by 5 bases, with 5 bases of the junction left unmatched. The CDR3 consists of 14 residues. The CDR3 spells CASSKGQGPETQYF. The CDR3 coding sequence is TGTGCCAGCAGCAAGGGACAGGGGCCCGAGACCCAGTACTTC.